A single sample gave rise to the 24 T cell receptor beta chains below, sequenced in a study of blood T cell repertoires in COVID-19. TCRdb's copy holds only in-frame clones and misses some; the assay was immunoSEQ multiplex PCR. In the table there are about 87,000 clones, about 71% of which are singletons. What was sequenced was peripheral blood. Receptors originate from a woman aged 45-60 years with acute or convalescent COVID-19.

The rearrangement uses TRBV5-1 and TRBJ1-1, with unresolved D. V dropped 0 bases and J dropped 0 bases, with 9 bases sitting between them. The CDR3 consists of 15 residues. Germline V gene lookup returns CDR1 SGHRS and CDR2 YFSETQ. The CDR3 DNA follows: TGCGCCAGCAGCTTGGGGGCCGGGATGAACACTGAAGCTTTCTTT. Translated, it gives CASSLGAGMNTEAFF.

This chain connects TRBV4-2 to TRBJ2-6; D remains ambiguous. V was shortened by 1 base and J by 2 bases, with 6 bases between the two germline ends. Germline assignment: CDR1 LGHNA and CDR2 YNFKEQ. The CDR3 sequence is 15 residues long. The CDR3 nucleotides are TGTGCCAGCAGCCAAGGAGACACTGGGGCCAACGTCCTGACTTTC. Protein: CASSQGDTGANVLTF.

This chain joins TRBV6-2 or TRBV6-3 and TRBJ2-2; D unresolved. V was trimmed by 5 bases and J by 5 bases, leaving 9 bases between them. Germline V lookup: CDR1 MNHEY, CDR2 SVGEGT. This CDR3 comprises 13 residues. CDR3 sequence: CASSKRSTGELFF. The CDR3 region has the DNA TGTGCCAGCAGTAAGCGCTCTACCGGGGAGCTGTTTTTT.

CDR3 sequence: CASGLNRGQHTEAFF. Written as DNA, the CDR3 is TGTGCTAGTGGTTTGAACAGGGGGCAGCACACTGAAGCTTTCTTT. J is TRBJ1-1 and V is TRBV12-5; 9 nucleotides line up with TRBD1. Germline V lookup: CDR1 LGHNT, CDR2 FRNRAP. The V segment lost 2 bases and the J segment 3 bases; nucleotides outside the gene matches: 4. This CDR3 has 15 residues.

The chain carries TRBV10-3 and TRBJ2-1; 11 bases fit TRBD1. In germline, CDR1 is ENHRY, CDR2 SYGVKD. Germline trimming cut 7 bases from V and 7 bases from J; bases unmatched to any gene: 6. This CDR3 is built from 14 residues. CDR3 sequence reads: CAITDRGRGNEQFF. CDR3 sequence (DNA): TGTGCCATCACGGACAGGGGGCGCGGAAATGAGCAGTTCTTC.

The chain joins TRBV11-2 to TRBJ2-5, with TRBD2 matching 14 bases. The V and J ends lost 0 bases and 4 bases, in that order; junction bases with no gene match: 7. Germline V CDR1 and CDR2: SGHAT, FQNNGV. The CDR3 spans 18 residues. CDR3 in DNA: TGTGCCAGCAGCTTAGATAGACTAGCGGGGGGGAGTAGAGAGACCCAGTACTTC. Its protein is CASSLDRLAGGSRETQYF.

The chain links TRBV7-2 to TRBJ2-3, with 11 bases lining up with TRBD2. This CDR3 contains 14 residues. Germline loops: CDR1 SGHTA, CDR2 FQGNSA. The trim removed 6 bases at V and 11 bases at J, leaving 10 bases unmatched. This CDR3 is CASSSGTSGSEQYF. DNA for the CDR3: TGTGCCAGCAGTTCCGGGACTAGCGGATCGGAGCAGTATTTT.

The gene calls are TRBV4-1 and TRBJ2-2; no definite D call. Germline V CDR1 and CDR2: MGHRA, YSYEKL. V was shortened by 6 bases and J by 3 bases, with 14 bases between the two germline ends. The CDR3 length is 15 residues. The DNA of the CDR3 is TGCGCCAGCAGGGCCGGAGACCTTTACACCGGGGAGCTGTTTTTT. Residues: CASRAGDLYTGELFF.

Written as DNA, the CDR3 is TGTGCCAGCAACACACTAGCGGGGGTTAACAATGAGCAGTTCTTC. As protein: CASNTLAGVNNEQFF. This rearrangement joins TRBV6-5 to TRBJ2-1; TRBD2 aligns across 11 bases. The germline V gene encodes CDR1 MNHEY and CDR2 SVGAGI. This CDR3 contains 15 residues. The V and J ends lost 7 bases and 5 bases, in that order; junction bases with no gene match: 7.

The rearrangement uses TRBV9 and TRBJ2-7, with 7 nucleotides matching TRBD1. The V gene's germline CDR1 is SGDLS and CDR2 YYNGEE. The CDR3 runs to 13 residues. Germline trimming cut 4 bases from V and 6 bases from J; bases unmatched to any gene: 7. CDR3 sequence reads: CASSPGTELEQYF. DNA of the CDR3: TGTGCCAGCAGCCCCGGGACAGAGCTCGAGCAGTACTTC. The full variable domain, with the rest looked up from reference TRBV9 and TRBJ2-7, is DSGVTQTPKHLITATGQRVTLRCSPRSGDLSVYWYQQSLDQGLQFLIQYYNGEERAKGNILERFSAQQFPDLHSELNLSSLELGDSALYFCASSPGTELEQYFGPGTRLTVT.

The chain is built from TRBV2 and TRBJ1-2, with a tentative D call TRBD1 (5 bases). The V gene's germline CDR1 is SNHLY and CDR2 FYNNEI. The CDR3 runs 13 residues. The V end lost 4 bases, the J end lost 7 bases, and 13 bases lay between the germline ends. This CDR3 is CASSVGIGGGYTF. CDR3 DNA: TGTGCCAGCAGTGTAGGAATCGGGGGTGGCTACACCTTC.

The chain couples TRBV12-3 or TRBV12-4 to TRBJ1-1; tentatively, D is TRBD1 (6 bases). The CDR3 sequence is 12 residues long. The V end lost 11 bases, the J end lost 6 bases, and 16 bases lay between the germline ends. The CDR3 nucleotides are TGTGCCTCGAAGGGGGGGTACGCTGAAGCTTTCTTT. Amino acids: CASKGGYAEAFF.

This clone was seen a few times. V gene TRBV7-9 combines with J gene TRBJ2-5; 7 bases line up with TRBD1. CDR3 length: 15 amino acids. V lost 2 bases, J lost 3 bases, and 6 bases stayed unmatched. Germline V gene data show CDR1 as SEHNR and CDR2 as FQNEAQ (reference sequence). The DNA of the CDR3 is TGTGCCAGCAGCTTAAGGCGACAGGGTAAAGAGACCCAGTACTTC. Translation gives CASSLRRQGKETQYF.

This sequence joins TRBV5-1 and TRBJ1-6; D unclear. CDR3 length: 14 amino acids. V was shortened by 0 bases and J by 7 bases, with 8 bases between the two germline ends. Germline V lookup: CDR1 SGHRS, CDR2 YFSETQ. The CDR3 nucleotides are TGCGCCAGCAGCTTGGGACGGGAGAATTCACCCCTCCACTTT. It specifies CASSLGRENSPLHF. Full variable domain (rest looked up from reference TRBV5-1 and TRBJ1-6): KAGVTQTPRYLIKTRGQQVTLSCSPISGHRSVSWYQQTPGQGLQFLFEYFSETQRNKGNFPGRFSGRQFSNSRSEMNVSTLELGDSALYLCASSLGRENSPLHFGNGTRLTVT.

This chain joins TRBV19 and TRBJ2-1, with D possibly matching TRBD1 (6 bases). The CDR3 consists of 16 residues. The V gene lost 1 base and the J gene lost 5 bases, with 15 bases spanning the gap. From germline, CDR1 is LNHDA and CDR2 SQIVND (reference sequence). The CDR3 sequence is CASSIGGPPLDNEQFF. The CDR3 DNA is TGTGCCAGTAGTATAGGGGGGCCCCCGCTCGACAATGAGCAGTTCTTC.

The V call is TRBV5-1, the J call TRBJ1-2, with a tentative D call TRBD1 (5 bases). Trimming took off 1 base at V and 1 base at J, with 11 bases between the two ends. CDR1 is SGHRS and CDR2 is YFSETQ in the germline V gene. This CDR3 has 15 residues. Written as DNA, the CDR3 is TGCGCCAGCAGCTTGATTCCGGGGGTTAACTATGGCTACACCTTC. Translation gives CASSLIPGVNYGYTF.

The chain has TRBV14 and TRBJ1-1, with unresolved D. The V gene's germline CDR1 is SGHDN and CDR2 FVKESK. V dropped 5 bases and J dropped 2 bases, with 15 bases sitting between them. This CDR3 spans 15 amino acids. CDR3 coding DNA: TGTGCCAGCAGCGGATACGGCGGTCGTAACACTGAAGCTTTCTTT. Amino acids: CASSGYGGRNTEAFF. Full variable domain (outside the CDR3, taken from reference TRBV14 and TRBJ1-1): EAGVTQFPSHSVIEKGQTVTLRCDPISGHDNLYWYRRVMGKEIKFLLHFVKESKQDESGMPNNRFLAERTGGTYSTLKVQPAELEDSGVYFCASSGYGGRNTEAFFGQGTRLTVV.

The CDR3 coding sequence is TGTGCCAGCTCATCGGGAACCGGGACAGTGAACACTGAAGCTTTCTTT. Its translation: CASSSGTGTVNTEAFF. The rearrangement links TRBV18 to TRBJ1-1, with 7 bases aligning to TRBD1. The germline V gene encodes CDR1 KGHSH and CDR2 LQKENI. After removal of 5 bases from V and 0 bases from J, the junction contained 9 bases not matched to a gene. The CDR3 has 16 residues.

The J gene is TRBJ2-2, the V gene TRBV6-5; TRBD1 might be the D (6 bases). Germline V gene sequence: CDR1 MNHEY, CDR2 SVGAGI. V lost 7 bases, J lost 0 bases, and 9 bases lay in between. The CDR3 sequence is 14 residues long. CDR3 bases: TGTGCCAGCACTGGGACACCGAACACCGGGGAGCTGTTTTTT. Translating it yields CASTGTPNTGELFF.

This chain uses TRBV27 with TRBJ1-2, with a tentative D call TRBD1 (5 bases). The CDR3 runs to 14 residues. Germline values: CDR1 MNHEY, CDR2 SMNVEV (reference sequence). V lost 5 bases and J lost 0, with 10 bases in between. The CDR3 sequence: CASSPQGANYGYTF. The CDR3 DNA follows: TGTGCCAGCAGTCCCCAGGGCGCTAACTATGGCTACACCTTC.

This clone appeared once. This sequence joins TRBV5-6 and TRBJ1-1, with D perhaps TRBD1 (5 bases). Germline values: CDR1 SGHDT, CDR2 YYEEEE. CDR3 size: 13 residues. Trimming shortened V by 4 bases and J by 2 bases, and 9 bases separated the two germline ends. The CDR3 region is CASSLDSNTEAFF. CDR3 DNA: TGTGCCAGCAGCCTTGACAGTAACACTGAAGCTTTCTTT.

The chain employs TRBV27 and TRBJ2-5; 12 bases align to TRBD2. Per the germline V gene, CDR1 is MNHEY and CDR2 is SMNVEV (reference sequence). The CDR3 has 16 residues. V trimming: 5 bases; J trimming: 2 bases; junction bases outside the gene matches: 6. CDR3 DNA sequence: TGTGCCAGCAGTACAAGGACTAGCGGGGATCAAGAGACCCAGTACTTC. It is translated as CASSTRTSGDQETQYF.

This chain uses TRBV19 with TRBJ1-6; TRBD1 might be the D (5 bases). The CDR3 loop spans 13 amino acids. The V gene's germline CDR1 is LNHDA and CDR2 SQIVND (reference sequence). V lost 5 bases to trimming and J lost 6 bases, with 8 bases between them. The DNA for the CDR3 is TGTGCCAGTAGTTTGCAGGGTAATTCACCCCTCCACTTT. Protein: CASSLQGNSPLHF. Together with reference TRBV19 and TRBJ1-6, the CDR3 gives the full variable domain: DGGITQSPKYLFRKEGQNVTLSCEQNLNHDAMYWYRQDPGQGLRLIYYSQIVNDFQKGDIAEGYSVSREKKESFPLTVTSAQKNPTAFYLCASSLQGNSPLHFGNGTRLTVT.

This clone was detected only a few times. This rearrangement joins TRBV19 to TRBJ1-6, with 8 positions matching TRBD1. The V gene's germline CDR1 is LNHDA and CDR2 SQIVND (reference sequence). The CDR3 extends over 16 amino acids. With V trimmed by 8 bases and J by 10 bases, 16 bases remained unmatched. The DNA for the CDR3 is TGTGCCAGTGCGGGACAGGTCGGACCCTTCGGGTCACCCCTCCACTTT. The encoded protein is CASAGQVGPFGSPLHF.